The 25 T cell receptor beta chains below all came from one sample that was sequenced in a study of shared clonotypes between healthy human individuals. The protocol was immunoSEQ multiplex PCR, while the TCRdb copy is restricted to in-frame clones and leaves out a portion. The sample lists about 1 million clones; approximately 70% were seen once. Sequences were obtained from memory CD4+ T cells sorted from blood. The sample's subset: CD45RA-negative fraction. These receptors all come from a man between 18 and 29 years old in good health.

This chain joins TRBV7-2 and TRBJ2-3; D is unresolved. This CDR3 comprises 14 residues. Germline CDR1 reads SGHTA; CDR2 reads FQGNSA. Trimming took 9 bases from V and 2 from J, leaving 15 bases between them. The CDR3 region is CASAAMGTTDTQYF. The CDR3 DNA sequence: TGTGCCAGTGCAGCTATGGGTACCACAGATACGCAGTATTTT.

DNA of the CDR3: TGTGCCAGCACACGTGACAGGGGGCGCGCGGGAGGTACCGGGGAGCTGTTTTTT. Translation gives CASTRDRGRAGGTGELFF. The gene calls are TRBV5-4 and TRBJ2-2; 10 bases map to TRBD1. Germline-derived CDR1 and CDR2 are SGHNT and YYREEE (reference sequence). The CDR3 spans 18 residues. The V segment lost 6 bases and the J segment 5 bases; nucleotides outside the gene matches: 16. The full variable domain, rest sourced from reference TRBV5-4 and TRBJ2-2, is ETGVTQSPTHLIKTRGQQVTLRCSSQSGHNTVSWYQQALGQGPQFIFQYYREEENGRGNFPPRFSGLQFPNYSSELNVNALELDDSALYLCASTRDRGRAGGTGELFFGEGSRLTVL.

This clone is a singleton in its sample. The chain uses TRBV11-1 and TRBJ2-5, with TRBD2 identical over 11 bases. With 2 bases clipped from V and 2 bases from J, the junction kept 7 bases outside the gene matches. Germline values: CDR1 SGHAT, CDR2 FQDESV (reference sequence). The CDR3 loop spans 17 amino acids. Written as DNA, the CDR3 is TGTGCCAGCAGCTTAAGTAAGACTAGCGGGGCACAAGAGACCCAGTACTTC. It specifies CASSLSKTSGAQETQYF.

About this clone itself: In the same sample, other DNA sequences code for this CDR3. The V and J genes are TRBV9 and TRBJ1-5, with 9 bases aligning to TRBD1. Looked up from germline, CDR1 is SGDLS and CDR2 is YYNGEE. The CDR3 contains 15 residues. J gave up 4 bases and V 0 bases, and 2 bases lay outside the gene matches. CDR3 nucleotides: TGTGCCAGCAGCGTAGCGGGACAGGGAAATCAGCCCCAGCATTTT. Translation: CASSVAGQGNQPQHF.

Remarks on this clone: This same CDR3 is encoded by further DNA sequences in the sample. V is TRBV29-1 and J is TRBJ1-3, with TRBD1 as a possible D gene (6 bases). This CDR3 is 15 amino acids long. Germline lookup yields CDR1 SQVTM and CDR2 ANQGSEA. V was shortened by 3 bases and J by 11 bases, with 23 bases between the two germline ends. CDR3 coding DNA: TGCAGCGTTGAGGATCGAAACAGGGCCACTGGGGCCATATATTTT. Its protein product is CSVEDRNRATGAIYF.

The rearrangement uses TRBV19 and TRBJ1-6; possibly TRBD1 for D (5 bases). In germline, CDR1 is LNHDA, CDR2 SQIVND (reference sequence). V lost 5 bases to trimming and J lost 6 bases, with 14 bases between them. The CDR3 extends over 15 amino acids. CDR3 nucleotide sequence: TGTGCCAGTAGTTACGCCGGGACGGCTAATTCACCCCTCCACTTT. Residues: CASSYAGTANSPLHF.

The CDR3 region is CASIRTGEAFF. The CDR3 DNA reads TGTGCCAGCATCCGGACAGGGGAAGCTTTCTTT. The chain couples TRBV6-1 to TRBJ1-1, with TRBD1 identical over 8 bases. CDR1 is MNHNS and CDR2 is SASEGT in the germline V gene. This CDR3 is built from 11 residues. J was trimmed by 8 bases and V by 7 bases; bases with no gene match: 3.

The J gene is TRBJ2-7, the V gene TRBV30; tentatively, D is TRBD2 (6 bases). The CDR3 has 12 amino acids. V was shortened by 5 bases and J by 2 bases, with 10 bases between the two germline ends. In germline, CDR1 is GTSNPN, CDR2 SVGIG (reference sequence). The CDR3 loop is CAWGGVAYEQYF. The CDR3 DNA follows: TGTGCCTGGGGAGGGGTGGCCTACGAGCAGTACTTC.

The chain links TRBV19 to TRBJ2-7; 9 nucleotides line up with TRBD1. J lost 5 bases, V lost 6 bases, and 11 bases had no gene match. The CDR3 is 15 amino acids. Germline lookup yields CDR1 LNHDA and CDR2 SQIVND (reference sequence). The CDR3 DNA is TGTGCCAGTAGCCCTCAGGACAGGGGTAGCCACGAGCAGTACTTC. Amino acid sequence: CASSPQDRGSHEQYF.

This clone was seen once. This chain connects TRBV5-1 to TRBJ1-1; unclear D gene. Looked up from germline, CDR1 is SGHRS and CDR2 is YFSETQ. The CDR3 spans 15 residues. Between the trimmed V and J ends, which lost 0 bases and 4 bases, there was a span of 13 bases. In DNA form, the CDR3 reads TGCGCCAGCAGCTTGGGGGAGGGCTTGGGCACTGAAGCTTTCTTT. Its translation: CASSLGEGLGTEAFF.

This clone came up a few times. This chain uses TRBV10-3 with TRBJ1-3; D is undetermined. V lost 2 bases and J 12 bases, leaving 14 bases between the germline ends. Per the germline V gene, CDR1 is ENHRY and CDR2 is SYGVKD. The CDR3 length is 13 residues. The CDR3 nucleotides read TGTGCCATCAGTGAGGGACCATCGCAAGTCATATATTTT. As protein: CAISEGPSQVIYF.

The chain links TRBV6-5 to TRBJ2-7; TRBD2 matches at 11 bases. CDR3 length: 15 amino acids. Germline loops: CDR1 MNHEY, CDR2 SVGAGI. V shed 5 bases and J 3 bases; nucleotides not matched to a gene: 6. The DNA for the CDR3 is TGTGCCAGCAGTCGCCTAGCGGGGGGTCTCTACGAGCAGTACTTC. Its protein is CASSRLAGGLYEQYF.

V usage is TRBV10-3 and J usage is TRBJ2-5; TRBD1 is a possible D gene (6 bases). Germline V gives CDR1 ENHRY, CDR2 SYGVKD. This CDR3 spans 12 amino acids. V gave up 10 bases and J gave up 4 bases, with 13 bases separating them. CDR3 sequence reads: CATNDRSETQYF. CDR3 nucleotide sequence: TGTGCCACGAACGACAGGTCAGAGACCCAGTACTTC.

This clone has only one observation. This CDR3 reads CASSLSPGTGDTQYF. The CDR3 region has the DNA TGCGCCAGCAGCTTGTCCCCAGGGACAGGGGATACGCAGTATTTT. This chain uses TRBV5-1 with TRBJ2-3; TRBD1 agrees at 9 bases. Trimming took 1 base from V and 6 from J; bases not matched to a gene: 6. Germline CDR1 is SGHRS and CDR2 is YFSETQ. This CDR3 contains 15 residues.

As concerns this clone: The sample has other DNA sequences that encode this CDR3 too. The rearrangement uses TRBV14 and TRBJ2-5; TRBD2 aligns across 10 bases. V dropped 2 bases and J dropped 4; count of bases not matched to a gene: 1. Germline lookup yields CDR1 SGHDN and CDR2 FVKESK. CDR3 length: 14 amino acids. CDR3 coding DNA: TGTGCCAGCAGCCAACGACTAGCGGGAGAGACCCAGTACTTC. It codes for CASSQRLAGETQYF.

The chain is built from TRBV7-2 and TRBJ1-3; 8 positions agree with TRBD1. V shed 5 bases, J shed 2 bases, and the junction held 2 bases outside the gene matches. Germline lookup yields CDR1 SGHTA and CDR2 FQGNSA. The CDR3 runs to 14 residues. The CDR3 spells CASSRTGTGNTIYF. Here the CDR3 DNA reads TGTGCCAGCAGCCGGACAGGGACTGGAAACACCATATATTTT.

In its sample, this clone was seen once. The gene calls are TRBV28 and TRBJ1-3; D is ambiguous. V was cut by 6 bases and J by 0 bases, with 18 bases left in between. The CDR3 length is 17 residues. Germline V gene lookup returns CDR1 MDHEN and CDR2 SYDVKM. CDR3 nucleotide sequence: TGTGCCAGCAGACTGCGGGCAGGTTCTAGCTCTGGAAACACCATATATTTT. This sequence encodes CASRLRAGSSSGNTIYF.

The chain employs TRBV6-6 and TRBJ1-5; no definite D call. Germline CDR1 and CDR2: MNHNY and SVGAGI (reference sequence). Trimming pared 6 bases from V and 2 bases from J, leaving 14 bases between. This CDR3 spans 15 amino acids. The CDR3 sequence: CASSLGFGGNQPQHF. CDR3 sequence (DNA): TGTGCCAGCAGCCTTGGATTCGGAGGCAATCAGCCCCAGCATTTT.

The chain uses TRBV30 and TRBJ1-2, with D perhaps matching TRBD1 (5 bases). The CDR3 has 14 amino acids. Trimming shortened V by 0 bases and J by 3 bases, and 11 bases separated the two germline ends. CDR1 and CDR2 from the germline V gene are GTSNPN and SVGIG (reference sequence). CDR3 coding DNA: TGTGCCTGGAGTGTGTACAGGATGGACTATGGCTACACCTTC. The encoded protein is CAWSVYRMDYGYTF.

V is TRBV19 and J is TRBJ2-1; 7 bases are shared with TRBD2. The CDR3 has 15 amino acids. The trim removed 4 bases at V and 8 bases at J, leaving 11 bases unmatched. Germline V gives CDR1 LNHDA, CDR2 SQIVND (reference sequence). CDR3 nucleotides: TGTGCCAGTAGTAATATAGGGCGACTAGCCTATGAGCAGTTCTTC. It specifies CASSNIGRLAYEQFF.

The count of this clone is one. The chain links TRBV12-5 to TRBJ2-5, with D perhaps matching TRBD2 (6 bases). There are 19 residues in the CDR3. Trimming cost V 1 base and J 4 bases, with 25 bases left between them. Per the germline V gene, CDR1 is LGHNT and CDR2 is FRNRAP. In DNA form, the CDR3 reads TGTGCTAGTGGTTTGGATCGGACGGAACCGGGAGCGAGACGAGAGACCCAGTACTTC. As protein: CASGLDRTEPGARRETQYF. Supplemented by reference TRBV12-5 and TRBJ2-5, the full variable domain reads DARVTQTPRHKVTEMGQEVTMRCQPILGHNTVFWYRQTMMQGLELLAYFRNRAPLDDSGMPKDRFSAEMPDATLATLKIQPSEPRDSAVYFCASGLDRTEPGARRETQYFGPGTRLLVL.

The chain has TRBV11-2 and TRBJ2-1; D possibly matches TRBD1 or TRBD2 (5 bases each). V shed 1 base and J shed 8 bases, with 15 bases lying between them. The CDR3 has 15 amino acids. Germline V lookup: CDR1 SGHAT, CDR2 FQNNGV. The CDR3 DNA reads TGTGCCAGCAGCTTAGGGGGACCGAGAATTGATGAGCAGTTCTTC. Its translation is CASSLGGPRIDEQFF.

The rearrangement links TRBV4-3 to TRBJ2-2; D is possibly TRBD1 (6 bases). CDR1 LGHNA and CDR2 YSLEER come from the germline V gene. The CDR3 totals 15 residues. V lost 2 bases, J lost 5 bases, and 12 bases lay in between. For the CDR3, the DNA is TGCGCCAGCAGCCAATCAGGGGCGGGTACCGGGGAGCTGTTTTTT. Protein sequence: CASSQSGAGTGELFF.

The chain recombines TRBV5-1 with TRBJ2-3; D remains ambiguous. The V gene's germline CDR1 is SGHRS and CDR2 YFSETQ. This CDR3 comprises 14 residues. V lost 5 bases to trimming and J lost 1 base, with 11 bases between them. The CDR3 DNA reads TGCGCCAGCAGACTCGGTCAGGGCACAGATACGCAGTATTTT. Translating gives CASRLGQGTDTQYF.

On this clone itself: Other nucleotide sequences from this sample produce the same CDR3. V usage is TRBV7-2 and J usage is TRBJ2-3; D not resolved. Trimming stripped 3 bases from V and 0 bases from J, with 1 base between. Germline CDR1 reads SGHTA; CDR2 reads FQGNSA. The CDR3 totals 12 residues. CDR3 nucleotide sequence: TGTGCCAGCAGCTTCAGCACAGATACGCAGTATTTT. Encoded protein: CASSFSTDTQYF.